This T cell receptor (beta chain) was identified during a study of cytomegalovirus exposure and HLA in healthy donors. 60 Vbeta and 13 Jbeta primers were used in PCR. Authors' methods: In a later analysis, 80 million or so unique TCR beta chains included roughly 11 million shared by two or more donors. TCRdb's copy holds only in-frame clones and misses some; the assay was immunoSEQ multiplex PCR. The V and J calls and clone size come from that table; D and trimming were worked out from the DNA. The table lists around 120,000 clones, about 80% of them singletons. Study-level findings and limits: In a later analysis, TCR beta V- and J-gene trimming was associated with a missense DCLRE1C variant. Presence/absence analyses took donor sequencing depth as roughly uniform. Most sequenced TCRs were rare (though some public TCRs occurred in many donors).

To note about this clone: Its target is unknown.

V shed 7 bases, J shed 7 bases, and the junction held 11 bases outside the gene matches. The germline CDR1 and CDR2 sequences are MDHEN and SYDVKM. There are 14 residues in the CDR3. Material for sequencing was PBMCs. The chain employs TRBV28 and TRBJ1-2; 8 positions match TRBD1. The TCR was taken from a female donor in good health and CMV-seropositive. The CDR3 coding sequence is TGTGCCAGCACCCCCGACAGGGGCGGGAGTGGCTACACCTTC. It translates to CASTPDRGGSGYTF.